This TCR beta chain came from a study of shared clonotypes between healthy human individuals. The repertoire was sequenced with immunoSEQ multiplex PCR; TCRdb's copy has only in-frame clones and lacks some. Of about 2 million clones detected, 95% appear once; the ten largest clones hold 0.13%. V shed 6 bases, J shed 1 base, and the junction held 12 bases outside the gene matches. This CDR3 spans 16 amino acids. Germline-derived CDR1 and CDR2 are MGHDK and SYGVNS. The rearrangement links TRBV25-1 to TRBJ2-7; 7 bases fit TRBD1. The sequenced sample consisted of naive CD4+ T cells sorted from blood. Subset described: CD45RA+ positively selected. The TCR originated in a man in his late teens or twenties in good health. As DNA, the CDR3 is TGTGCCAGCAGCAAAGCAGGGGGTCAGGGGTCCTACGAGCAGTACTTC. It translates to CASSKAGGQGSYEQYF.